Below are 6 T cell receptor beta chains sequenced from a single sample in a study of blood T cell repertoires in COVID-19. Libraries were prepared by immunoSEQ multiplex PCR; TCRdb keeps only in-frame clonotypes and omits some of them. The sample has about 230,000 clones; around 84% are singletons. Sequencing input: peripheral blood. The receptor source for this set is a woman aged 40-49 years who had recovered from COVID-19.

The rearrangement links TRBV5-1 to TRBJ1-2; 10 nucleotides line up with TRBD1. J gave up 6 bases and V 3 bases, and 5 bases lay outside the gene matches. The CDR3 length is 14 residues. Germline loops: CDR1 SGHRS, CDR2 YFSETQ. CDR3: CASSSGQGGDGYTF. CDR3 nucleotides: TGCGCCAGCAGCTCCGGACAGGGGGGGGATGGCTACACCTTC.

In this sample, this clone turned up a few times. The genes are TRBV7-2 and TRBJ2-5, with D hard to call. Trimming removed 1 base from V and 4 bases from J, with 13 bases in between. The CDR3 contains 15 residues. Germline V gives CDR1 SGHTA, CDR2 FQGNSA. In DNA form, the CDR3 reads TGTGCCAGCAGCTTAGGTTATGAGCCAAGAGAGACCCAGTACTTC. This codes for CASSLGYEPRETQYF.

The chain uses TRBV5-1 and TRBJ2-7; 8 bases are shared with TRBD2. CDR1 and CDR2 from the germline V gene are SGHRS and YFSETQ. CDR3 length: 15 amino acids. J gave up 2 bases and V 4 bases, and 8 bases lay outside the gene matches. Here the CDR3 reads CASSPGGVGTYEQYF. CDR3 coding DNA: TGCGCCAGCAGCCCGGGAGGGGTAGGAACCTACGAGCAGTACTTC.

This clone showed up just once. The rearrangement links TRBV4-3 to TRBJ2-7; the match to TRBD2 covers 12 bases. Germline lookup yields CDR1 LGHNA and CDR2 YSLEER. The CDR3 covers 14 residues. The V and J ends lost 5 bases and 5 bases, in that order; junction bases with no gene match: 4. The CDR3 DNA reads as TGCGCCAGCAGCTATGGACTAGCGGGGAACGAGCAGTACTTC. This encodes CASSYGLAGNEQYF.

This sequence joins TRBV5-1 and TRBJ1-5, with 8 bases fitting TRBD1. J lost 8 bases, V lost 4 bases, and 11 bases had no gene match. CDR1 and CDR2 from the germline V gene are SGHRS and YFSETQ. The CDR3 loop spans 15 amino acids. The CDR3 DNA reads TGCGCCAGCAGCCCGGGGACAGGCGAGTATGAGCCCCAGCATTTT. Translated, it gives CASSPGTGEYEPQHF. Based on the CDR3 plus reference TRBV5-1 and TRBJ1-5, the full variable domain is KAGVTQTPRYLIKTRGQQVTLSCSPISGHRSVSWYQQTPGQGLQFLFEYFSETQRNKGNFPGRFSGRQFSNSRSEMNVSTLELGDSALYLCASSPGTGEYEPQHFGDGTRLSIL.

This rearrangement joins TRBV6-5 to TRBJ1-4; 7 positions match TRBD1. The germline CDR1 and CDR2 sequences are MNHEY and SVGAGI. The J segment lost 0 bases and the V segment lost 0 bases, leaving 1 base of the junction unmatched. CDR3 length equals 16 residues. CDR3 sequence reads: CASSYSDRATNEKLFF. In DNA, the CDR3 is TGTGCCAGCAGTTACTCTGACAGGGCAACTAATGAAAAACTGTTTTTT.